This passage covers 29 T cell receptor beta chains from one sample sequenced in a study of shared clonotypes between healthy human individuals. Using immunoSEQ multiplex PCR, the repertoire was profiled, and TCRdb retains in-frame clones only, with some absent. The table shows about 1 million clones, with 65% to 80% occurring only once. Material for sequencing was memory CD4+ T cells sorted from blood. Indicated subset: CD45RA-negative fraction. These receptors all come from a man younger than 30 in good health.

The rearrangement joins TRBV2 to TRBJ2-1; 7 bases match TRBD2. Trimming at V came to 10 bases and at J to 5 bases, leaving 17 bases not matched to a gene. Germline-derived CDR1 and CDR2 are SNHLY and FYNNEI. The CDR3 spans 16 residues. CDR3 bases: TGTGCCACCCTGCGGGGGACCCCGGGTGGCAACAATGAGCAGTTCTTC. This sequence encodes CATLRGTPGGNNEQFF.

This clone was picked up many times. This chain links TRBV27 with TRBJ1-1; D is perhaps TRBD1 (6 bases). The CDR3 has 15 residues. Germline V gene lookup returns CDR1 MNHEY and CDR2 SMNVEV (reference sequence). V shed 0 bases and J shed 4 bases, with 12 bases lying between them. In DNA form, the CDR3 reads TGTGCCAGCAGTTTATCGAACAGGGCCGCCACTGAAGCTTTCTTT. This translates into CASSLSNRAATEAFF.

The rearrangement links TRBV11-2 to TRBJ2-1, with 7 bases aligning to TRBD1. The V gene's germline CDR1 is SGHAT and CDR2 FQNNGV. CDR3 length equals 16 residues. V trimming: 0 bases; J trimming: 9 bases; junction bases outside the gene matches: 11. CDR3 amino acids: CASSLEGRGIRGEQFF. The CDR3 DNA follows: TGTGCCAGCAGCTTAGAGGGCAGGGGGATACGGGGTGAGCAGTTCTTC.

The rearrangement joins TRBV7-6 to TRBJ2-5; D is undetermined. V was trimmed by 5 bases and J by 1 base, leaving 5 bases between them. The CDR3 runs to 12 residues. Per the germline V gene, CDR1 is SGHVS and CDR2 is FNYEAQ. The CDR3 loop reads CASSPGQETQYF. In DNA form, the CDR3 reads TGTGCCAGCAGCCCAGGCCAAGAGACCCAGTACTTC.

The chain is built from TRBV2 and TRBJ2-3; 7 positions match TRBD2. The V gene's germline CDR1 is SNHLY and CDR2 FYNNEI. V lost 9 bases and J lost 2; bases outside the gene matches: 14. CDR3 length equals 16 residues. This CDR3 is CASLATGLGTTDTQYF. The DNA of the CDR3 is TGTGCCAGTTTGGCCACCGGACTAGGCACCACAGATACGCAGTATTTT.

This clone occurred a few times. The V call is TRBV5-8, the J call TRBJ2-7, with a tentative D call TRBD2 (7 bases). The CDR3 runs 16 residues. V was shortened by 4 bases and J by 6 bases, with 23 bases between the two germline ends. CDR1 is SGHTS, CDR2 YDEGEE, per germline. This CDR3 is CASSRGTMAGVGEQYF. The CDR3 DNA sequence: TGTGCCAGCAGCAGGGGGACTATGGCGGGAGTTGGCGAGCAGTACTTC.

The V call is TRBV2, the J call TRBJ1-4; unclear D gene. The length of the CDR3 is 14 residues. Germline assignment: CDR1 SNHLY and CDR2 FYNNEI. V lost 6 bases to trimming and J lost 0 bases, with 8 bases between them. CDR3 loop: CASRRTATNEKLFF. In DNA, the CDR3 is TGTGCCAGCAGGAGGACGGCAACTAATGAAAAACTGTTTTTT. The full variable domain, with the rest looked up from reference TRBV2 and TRBJ1-4, is EPEVTQTPSHQVTQMGQEVILRCVPISNHLYFYWYRQILGQKVEFLVSFYNNEISEKSEIFDDQFSVERPDGSNFTLKIRSTKLEDSAMYFCASRRTATNEKLFFGSGTQLSVL.

This chain connects TRBV6-1 to TRBJ2-5; 8 bases are a match to TRBD2. V shed 6 bases and J 5 bases; nucleotides not matched to a gene: 5. The germline V gene has CDR1 MNHNS and CDR2 SASEGT. The CDR3 is 13 amino acids. The CDR3 protein is CASRPGGLETQYF. The CDR3 DNA reads TGTGCCAGCAGACCGGGGGGGTTGGAGACCCAGTACTTC.

Here the CDR3 DNA reads TGTGCCCACGGTGGGGCCGCCTTCACAGATACGCAGTATTTT. Protein: CAHGGAAFTDTQYF. The V call is TRBV28, the J call TRBJ2-3, with a possible D match to TRBD1 (5 bases). V was pared by 11 bases and J by 2 bases, with 17 bases between. The CDR3 loop spans 14 amino acids. Germline V gives CDR1 MDHEN, CDR2 SYDVKM.

This clone showed up just a few times. The chain employs TRBV15 and TRBJ1-2; D remains unclear. This CDR3 is built from 17 residues. Germline V gene sequence: CDR1 LNHNV, CDR2 YYDKDF (reference sequence). Deletions cut 0 bases from V and 1 base from J, with 15 bases between. CDR3 region: CATSRDRGPGGNYGYTF. The CDR3 DNA reads as TGTGCCACCAGCAGAGATCGCGGACCCGGAGGTAACTATGGCTACACCTTC.

The chain combines TRBV4-2 with TRBJ2-3, with TRBD2 matching over 9 bases. From germline, CDR1 is LGHNA and CDR2 YNFKEQ. Trimming took 0 bases from V and 4 from J; bases not matched to a gene: 17. The CDR3 totals 20 residues. DNA of the CDR3: TGTGCCAGCAGCCAAGATTTGCGCGTGAATGGCGGGGGGGCTTCAGATACGCAGTATTTT. Translating gives CASSQDLRVNGGGASDTQYF.

This chain joins TRBV5-1 and TRBJ1-6; 9 bases are shared with TRBD1. The length of the CDR3 is 15 residues. Germline V gene sequence: CDR1 SGHRS, CDR2 YFSETQ. V shed 2 bases, J shed 7 bases, and the junction held 4 bases outside the gene matches. The CDR3 here is CASSFIGTGNSPLHF. The CDR3 DNA follows: TGCGCCAGCAGCTTTATCGGGACAGGGAATTCACCCCTCCACTTT.

This clone was detected only once. The chain links TRBV4-1 to TRBJ2-1; TRBD2 is a possible D gene (6 bases). This CDR3 region has 14 residues. Trimming left V 6 bases short and J 5 bases short, with 14 bases between. Germline loops: CDR1 MGHRA, CDR2 YSYEKL. The CDR3 region has the DNA TGCGCCAGCAGTATGGCGGGAACCCACAATGAGCAGTTCTTC. It encodes CASSMAGTHNEQFF.

This chain joins TRBV18 and TRBJ1-2; the D is unclear. Germline CDR1 KGHSH, CDR2 LQKENI. This CDR3 comprises 16 residues. Deletions cut 0 bases from V and 1 base from J, with 12 bases between. The CDR3 here is CASSPPGTVGNYGYTF. For the CDR3, the DNA is TGTGCCAGCTCACCACCGGGAACCGTGGGTAACTATGGCTACACCTTC. Full variable domain (remainder filled in from reference TRBV18 and TRBJ1-2): NAGVMQNPRHLVRRRGQEARLRCSPMKGHSHVYWYRQLPEEGLKFMVYLQKENIIDESGMPKERFSAEFPKEGPSILRIQQVVRGDSAAYFCASSPPGTVGNYGYTFGSGTRLTVV.

The chain recombines TRBV4-3 with TRBJ2-1; D might be TRBD1 (6 bases). Germline CDR1 and CDR2: LGHNA and YSLEER. Trimming took off 3 bases at V and 7 bases at J, with 19 bases between the two ends. The CDR3 runs 16 residues. This chain's CDR3 is CASSQEQGTRSNEQFF. In DNA form, the CDR3 reads TGCGCCAGCAGCCAGGAACAGGGAACCCGTTCAAATGAGCAGTTCTTC.

The chain carries TRBV5-3 and TRBJ1-4; 7 nucleotides match TRBD1. TRBV5-3 is classed as an ORF, of uncertain function. V trimming: 4 bases; J trimming: 4 bases; junction bases outside the gene matches: 7. This CDR3 spans 15 amino acids. The CDR3: CARSRGQPINEKLFF. The DNA for the CDR3 is TGTGCCAGAAGCCGGGGACAGCCCATTAATGAAAAACTGTTTTTT.

V and J are TRBV19 and TRBJ1-1; possibly TRBD1 for D (6 bases). The ends were cut back, 4 bases at V and 7 bases at J, with 16 bases in the middle. Germline CDR1 and CDR2: LNHDA and SQIVND (reference sequence). CDR3 length: 14 residues. CDR3 sequence (DNA): TGTGCCAGTAGTACCCTAGGGGGGGTTCGTGAAGCTTTCTTT. As protein: CASSTLGGVREAFF.

A note on this clone: At one of its ends the junction is not consistent with the germline gene, which may arise from a read error. This chain joins TRBV7-7 and TRBJ2-5, with D unclear. This CDR3 comprises 13 residues. Looked up from germline, CDR1 is SSHAT and CDR2 is FNYEAQ (reference sequence). In nucleotides, the CDR3 is TGTGCTAGCAGCTTAAAGGAGTTGGGGACCCAGTACTTC. Protein: CASSLKELGTQYF.

On this clone itself: A read error is possible here, since a much larger clone lies one base away. The chain joins TRBV6-6 to TRBJ1-1; the D is unclear. Germline V lookup: CDR1 MNHNY, CDR2 SVGAGI (reference sequence). V lost 4 bases, J lost 1 base, and 7 bases lay in between. This CDR3 contains 13 residues. CDR3 nucleotides: TGTGCCAGCAGTTTGGAGGGGAACACTGAAGCTTTCTTT. It translates to CASSLEGNTEAFF.

The CDR3 DNA is TGTGCCAGAAGCTTGCGGACAGGGGGCAAATACGAGCAGTACTTC. Amino acids: CARSLRTGGKYEQYF. The V gene is TRBV5-3, the J gene TRBJ2-7; TRBD1 matches 11 bases. TRBV5-3 is labeled an ORF, and its function is uncertain. This CDR3 has 15 amino acids. Trimming cost V 1 base and J 4 bases; bases outside gene matches: 4.

The CDR3 DNA is TGTGCCAGACGGGGTTGCATCTATGAGCAGTTCTTC. Encoded protein: CARRGCIYEQFF. The chain links TRBV28 to TRBJ2-1; possible D gene TRBD2, 5 bases. In germline, CDR1 is MDHEN, CDR2 SYDVKM. The ends were cut back, 9 bases at V and 8 bases at J, with 14 bases in the middle. The CDR3 is made up of 12 amino acids.

The V gene is TRBV28, the J gene TRBJ1-6; TRBD1 is a possible D gene (5 bases). This CDR3 has 21 amino acids. Trimming removed 7 bases from V and 0 bases from J, with 28 bases in between. The V gene's germline CDR1 is MDHEN and CDR2 SYDVKM. For the CDR3, the DNA is TGTGCCAGCACCCCTCTCCAGGGCCCTTATTCCCTTAGCTCCTATAATTCACCCCTCCACTTT. Its protein is CASTPLQGPYSLSSYNSPLHF.

V gene TRBV27 combines with J gene TRBJ2-7, with 8 bases lining up with TRBD2. J gave up 6 bases and V 4 bases, and 8 bases lay outside the gene matches. CDR1 MNHEY and CDR2 SMNVEV come from the germline V gene (reference sequence). CDR3 length: 14 residues. This CDR3 reads CASSYSGSRAEQYF. CDR3 in DNA: TGTGCCAGCAGTTACAGCGGGAGTCGAGCCGAGCAGTACTTC.

The chain links TRBV10-3 to TRBJ2-3, with 8 positions matching TRBD1. Germline V gene lookup returns CDR1 ENHRY and CDR2 SYGVKD. The CDR3 extends over 15 amino acids. V gave up 6 bases and J gave up 0 bases; unmatched junction bases: 5. This CDR3 reads CAIRGQGWSTDTQYF. The DNA of the CDR3 is TGTGCCATCAGAGGACAGGGTTGGAGCACAGATACGCAGTATTTT.

The rearrangement joins TRBV27 to TRBJ1-5; 9 nucleotides align to TRBD1. Unmatched junction bases numbered 3, after V lost 5 bases and J lost 4 bases. CDR3 length equals 14 residues. Germline values: CDR1 MNHEY, CDR2 SMNVEV (reference sequence). CDR3 DNA sequence: TGTGCCAGCAGTGTACAGGGGGCGAATCAGCCCCAGCATTTT. Translating gives CASSVQGANQPQHF.

The chain carries TRBV9 and TRBJ2-5; D remains unclear. V lost 3 bases to trimming and J lost 5 bases, with 14 bases between them. The CDR3 covers 14 residues. From germline, CDR1 is SGDLS and CDR2 YYNGEE. In nucleotides, the CDR3 is TGTGCCAGCAGCGCGAAGACGACCGGGGAGACCCAGTACTTC. Its translation is CASSAKTTGETQYF. Based on the CDR3 plus reference TRBV9 and TRBJ2-5, the full variable domain is DSGVTQTPKHLITATGQRVTLRCSPRSGDLSVYWYQQSLDQGLQFLIQYYNGEERAKGNILERFSAQQFPDLHSELNLSSLELGDSALYFCASSAKTTGETQYFGPGTRLLVL.

The rearrangement uses TRBV6-5 and TRBJ2-7; 13 bases are a match to TRBD2. Germline assignment: CDR1 MNHEY and CDR2 SVGAGI. Germline trimming cut 2 bases from V and 4 bases from J; bases unmatched to any gene: 2. CDR3 length: 15 amino acids. CDR3 protein: CASSYRGLAGYEQYF. CDR3 nucleotide sequence: TGTGCCAGCAGTTACCGGGGACTAGCGGGGTACGAGCAGTACTTC.

In nucleotides, the CDR3 is TGTGCCAGCTCACTTCTTGGAGTTAACGAGCAGTACTTC. As protein: CASSLLGVNEQYF. The rearrangement joins TRBV18 to TRBJ2-7; D not certain. The CDR3 extends over 13 amino acids. Deletions cut 4 bases from V and 5 bases from J, with 12 bases between. Germline V CDR1 and CDR2: KGHSH, LQKENI.

The V call is TRBV27, the J call TRBJ2-7; D perhaps matches TRBD2 (6 bases). The V and J ends lost 3 bases and 6 bases respectively, with 9 bases between them. The CDR3 loop spans 12 amino acids. The germline V gene has CDR1 MNHEY and CDR2 SMNVEV (reference sequence). The CDR3 is CASSFAGREQYF. CDR3 in DNA: TGTGCCAGCAGTTTTGCGGGGCGCGAGCAGTACTTC.